This T cell receptor (beta chain) came from a study of T cell repertoires in cytomegalovirus infection. Study-wide background: Newly reported HLA-C-restricted and thoroughly characterized HLA-B-restricted CMV epitopes were employed. Carrying CMV and the relevant HLA type showed in public TCR beta signatures.

Whole-study findings and limits: People with CMV and the relevant HLA were identified by cumulative public TCR beta family frequency. In two of eight donors, the top clonotype was HLA-C-restricted CMV-specific.

The CDR3 covers 15 residues. Looked up from germline, CDR1 is MGHRA and CDR2 is YSYEKL. As to this clonotype: As yet, its antigen is unknown. One junction end disagrees with the germline gene, perhaps due to a read error.

TCRdb called the reads again in MiXCR, with one record for every CDR3 protein. The sample contains 650,000 to 900,000 distinct CDR3 sequences, 25% to 30% of which appear only once. Sequenced here: cultured CD8+ T cells from PBMCs, sampled from culture after CMV antigen stimulation. The chain recombines TRBV4-1 with TRBJ1-3; D perhaps matches TRBD1 (5 bases). The sequence was obtained from a human donor in good health (CMV status not recorded). Some clones in this sample may be carry-over from other donors' samples. DNA of the CDR3: TGTGCCAGCAGCCAAGATTCCGCAGGGGGAAACACCATATATTTT. Residues: CASSQDSAGGNTIYF.